The entry below gives a single T cell receptor (beta chain) sequence along with its context. The antigen is not known. CDR3 size: 15 residues. V was clipped by 4 bases and J by 2 bases; unmatched bases: 9. CDR1 is SGHRS and CDR2 is YFSETQ in the germline V gene. This sample is drawn from a study of regulatory T cells. The PCR used 52 TRBV and 13 TRBJ primers. Libraries were prepared by immunoSEQ multiplex PCR; TCRdb keeps only in-frame clonotypes and omits some of them. This sample has some 20,000 clones, with more than 85% found just once. Whole-study results and caveats: Control CD8+ cells showed a nonsignificant trend toward higher Shannon entropy than patient CD8+ cells. In patients, unique TRB V-J pairs were restricted and V/J usage skewed, especially in Tregs.

Autoimmunity was present in every CD3G-deficient patient, worse in two. The origin of this receptor is a child aged 2 to 10 with CD3G deficiency. V and J are TRBV5-1 and TRBJ2-7; 7 positions agree with TRBD2. The sequencing input was CD8+ T cells sorted from blood. The CDR3 here is CASSEWPSGTYEQYF. As DNA, the CDR3 is TGCGCCAGCAGCGAGTGGCCTAGCGGAACCTACGAGCAGTACTTC.